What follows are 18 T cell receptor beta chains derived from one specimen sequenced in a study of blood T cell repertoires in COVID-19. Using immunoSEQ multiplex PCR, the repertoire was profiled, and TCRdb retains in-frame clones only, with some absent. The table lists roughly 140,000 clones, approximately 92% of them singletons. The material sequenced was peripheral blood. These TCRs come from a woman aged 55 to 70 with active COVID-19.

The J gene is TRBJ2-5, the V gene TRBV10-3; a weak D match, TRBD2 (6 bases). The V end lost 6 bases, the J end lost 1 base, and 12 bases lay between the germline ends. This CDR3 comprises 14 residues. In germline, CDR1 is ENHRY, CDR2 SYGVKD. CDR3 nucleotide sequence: TGTGCCATCAGCTTGGGAGGAATCCAAGAGACCCAGTACTTC. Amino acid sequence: CAISLGGIQETQYF.

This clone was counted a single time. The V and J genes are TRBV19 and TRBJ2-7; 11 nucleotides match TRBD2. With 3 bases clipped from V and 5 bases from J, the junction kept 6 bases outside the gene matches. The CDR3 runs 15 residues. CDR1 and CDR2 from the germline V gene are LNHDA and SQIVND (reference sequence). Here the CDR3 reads CASSIGTSGRNEQYF. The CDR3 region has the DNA TGTGCCAGTAGTATTGGCACTAGCGGGAGAAACGAGCAGTACTTC.

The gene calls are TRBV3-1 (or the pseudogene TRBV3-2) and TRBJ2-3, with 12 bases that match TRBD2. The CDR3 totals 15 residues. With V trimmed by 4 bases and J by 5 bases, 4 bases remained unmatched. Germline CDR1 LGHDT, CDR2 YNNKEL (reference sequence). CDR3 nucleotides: TGTGCCAGCAGCCCGACTAGCGGGAGCGGAGATACGCAGTATTTT. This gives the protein CASSPTSGSGDTQYF.

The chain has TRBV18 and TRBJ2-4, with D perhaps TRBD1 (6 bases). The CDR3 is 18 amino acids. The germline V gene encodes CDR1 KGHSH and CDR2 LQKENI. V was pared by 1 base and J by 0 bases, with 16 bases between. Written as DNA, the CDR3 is TGTGCCAGCTCACCACGGTCGCCAGGGGAGCTAGCCAAAAACATTCAGTACTTC. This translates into CASSPRSPGELAKNIQYF. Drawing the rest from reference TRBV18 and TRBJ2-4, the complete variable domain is NAGVMQNPRHLVRRRGQEARLRCSPMKGHSHVYWYRQLPEEGLKFMVYLQKENIIDESGMPKERFSAEFPKEGPSILRIQQVVRGDSAAYFCASSPRSPGELAKNIQYFGAGTRLSVL.

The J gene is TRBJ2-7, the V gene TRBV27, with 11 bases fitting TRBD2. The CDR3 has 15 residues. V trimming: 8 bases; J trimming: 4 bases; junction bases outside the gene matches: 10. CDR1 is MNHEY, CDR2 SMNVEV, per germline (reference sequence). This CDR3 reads CASCLTSGSLYEQYF. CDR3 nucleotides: TGTGCCAGCTGTCTCACTAGCGGGAGCTTGTACGAGCAGTACTTC.

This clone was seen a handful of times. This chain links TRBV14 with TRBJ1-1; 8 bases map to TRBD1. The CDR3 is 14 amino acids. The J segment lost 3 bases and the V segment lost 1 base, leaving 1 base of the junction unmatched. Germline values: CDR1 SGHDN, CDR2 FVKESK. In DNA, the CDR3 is TGTGCCAGCAGCCAAGGGACAGGGCACACTGAAGCTTTCTTT. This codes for CASSQGTGHTEAFF.

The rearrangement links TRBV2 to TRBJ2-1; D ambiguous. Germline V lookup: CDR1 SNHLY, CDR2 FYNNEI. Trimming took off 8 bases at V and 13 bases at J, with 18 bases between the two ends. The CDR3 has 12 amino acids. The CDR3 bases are TGTGCCAGCGGCGTCGACCTAGGATTACAGTTCTTC. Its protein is CASGVDLGLQFF.

CDR3 DNA: TGCGCCAGCAGCCATCACGGGACAAAAGAGACCCAGTACTTC. It yields the protein CASSHHGTKETQYF. The chain carries TRBV4-3 and TRBJ2-5; D might be TRBD1 (6 bases). Germline CDR1 LGHNA, CDR2 YSLEER. The CDR3 consists of 14 residues. The V gene lost 3 bases and the J gene lost 3 bases, with 11 bases spanning the gap.

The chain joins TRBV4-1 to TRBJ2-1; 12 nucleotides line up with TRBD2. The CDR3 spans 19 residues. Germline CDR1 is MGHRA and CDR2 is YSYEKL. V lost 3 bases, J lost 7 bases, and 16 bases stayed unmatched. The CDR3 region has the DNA TGCGCCAGCAGCCATGCCTCGGTGGCTAGCGGGAGGGTAAATAATGAGCAGTTCTTC. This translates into CASSHASVASGRVNNEQFF.

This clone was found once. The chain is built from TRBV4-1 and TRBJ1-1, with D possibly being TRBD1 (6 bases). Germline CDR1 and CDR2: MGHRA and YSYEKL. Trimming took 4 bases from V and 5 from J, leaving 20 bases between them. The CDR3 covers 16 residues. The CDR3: CASSPTLQGRRTEAFF. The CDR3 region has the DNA TGCGCCAGCAGCCCTACTCTACAGGGTAGGAGGACTGAAGCTTTCTTT.

CDR3 loop: CASSFFSGGGDTQYF. The CDR3 DNA is TGTGCCAGCAGCTTTTTTAGCGGGGGTGGAGATACGCAGTATTTT. This rearrangement joins TRBV7-2 to TRBJ2-3; 9 nucleotides match TRBD2. CDR3 size: 15 residues. V shed 3 bases and J 5 bases; nucleotides not matched to a gene: 6. Germline values: CDR1 SGHTA, CDR2 FQGNSA.

The CDR3 sequence: CASSLGQLLSNQPQHF. The DNA for the CDR3 is TGTGCCAGTAGTCTGGGACAGCTACTTAGCAATCAGCCCCAGCATTTT. This chain joins TRBV19 and TRBJ1-5; 7 nucleotides agree with TRBD1. CDR1 is LNHDA, CDR2 SQIVND, per germline (reference sequence). The ends lost 5 bases at V and 0 bases at J; junction bases unmatched: 7. The CDR3 runs to 16 residues.

Here the CDR3 DNA reads TGTGCCAGCAGTGTTTTAGGGCGGGAGACAGAGACCCAGTACTTC. This gives the protein CASSVLGRETETQYF. This chain joins TRBV2 and TRBJ2-5, with 7 nucleotides matching TRBD2. V gave up 4 bases and J gave up 4 bases; unmatched junction bases: 9. This CDR3 region has 15 residues. The germline CDR1 and CDR2 sequences are SNHLY and FYNNEI.

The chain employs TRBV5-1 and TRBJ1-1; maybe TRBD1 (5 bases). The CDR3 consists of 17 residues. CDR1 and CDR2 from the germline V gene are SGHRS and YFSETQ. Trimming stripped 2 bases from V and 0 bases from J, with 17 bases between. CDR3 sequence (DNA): TGCGCCAGCAGCTTACAGGCAAGGCAGCCCATGAACACTGAAGCTTTCTTT. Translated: CASSLQARQPMNTEAFF.

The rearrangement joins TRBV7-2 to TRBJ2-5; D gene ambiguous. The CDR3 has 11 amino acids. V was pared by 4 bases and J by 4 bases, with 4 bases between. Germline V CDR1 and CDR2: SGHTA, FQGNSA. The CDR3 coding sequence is TGTGCCAGCAGCTCCGGAGAGACCCAGTACTTC. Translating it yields CASSSGETQYF.

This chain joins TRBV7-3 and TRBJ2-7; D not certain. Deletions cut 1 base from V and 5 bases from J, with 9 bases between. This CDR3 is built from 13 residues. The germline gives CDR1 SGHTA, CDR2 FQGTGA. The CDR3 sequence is CASSLSPTNEQYF. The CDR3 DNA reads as TGTGCCAGCAGCTTAAGTCCTACGAACGAGCAGTACTTC.

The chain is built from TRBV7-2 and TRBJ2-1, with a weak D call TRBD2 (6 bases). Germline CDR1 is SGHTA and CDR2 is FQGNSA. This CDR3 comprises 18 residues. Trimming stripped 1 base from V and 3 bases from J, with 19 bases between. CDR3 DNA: TGTGCCAGCAGCTTAGGCCCCCCCCTAGCGAGGAGCTACAATGAGCAGTTCTTC. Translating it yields CASSLGPPLARSYNEQFF.

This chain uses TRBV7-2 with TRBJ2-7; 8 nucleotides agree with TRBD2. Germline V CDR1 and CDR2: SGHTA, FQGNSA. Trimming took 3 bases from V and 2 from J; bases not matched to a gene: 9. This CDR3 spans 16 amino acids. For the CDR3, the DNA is TGTGCCAGCAGCTTTCTGGGCGGGAGGTTGACCTACGAGCAGTACTTC. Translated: CASSFLGGRLTYEQYF.